Listed here is a single T cell receptor beta chain. This entry comes from a study of cytomegalovirus exposure and HLA in healthy donors. Amplification used 60 Vbeta primers and 13 Jbeta primers. Sequencing used immunoSEQ multiplex PCR; TCRdb keeps in-frame clones, though not all of them. The data show about 160,000 clones, with roughly 80% seen just once and 1.5% to 2.5% held by the top ten. The CDR3 has 17 amino acids. CDR1 and CDR2 (germline): MDHEN, SYDVKM. Trimming removed 2 bases from V and 3 bases from J, with 17 bases in between. This rearrangement joins TRBV28 to TRBJ2-1; TRBD1 is a possible D gene (6 bases). The sample taken for sequencing was PBMCs. The clonotype originates from a man between 18 and 35 years old in good health and CMV-seronegative. The CDR3 protein is CASSLGDPGEFYNEQFF. In DNA form, the CDR3 reads TGTGCCAGCAGTTTAGGGGATCCAGGGGAGTTCTACAATGAGCAGTTCTTC.